This TCR beta chain comes out of a study of T cells in localized non-small cell lung cancer. General study findings and limits: Uninvolved adjacent lung had the highest recorded T cell clonality, with tumor below it. In adjacent lung appeared a median about 58 of the top 100 tumor clones. The tumor had only one region sequenced, so heterogeneity remains possible. In the blood, greater T cell density corresponded to longer overall survival.

Trimming stripped 5 bases from V and 0 bases from J, with 14 bases between. From germline, CDR1 is SNHLY and CDR2 FYNNEI. This CDR3 spans 15 amino acids. Details on this clone: The antigen remains unidentified.

Method: immunoSEQ multiplex PCR; TCRdb's copy keeps in-frame clones and lacks some. The repertoire consists of about 26,000 clones, with roughly nine tenths occurring once and the leading ten covering about 14%. The receptor comes from a female donor at least 60 years old with stage II squamous cell lung carcinoma. This chain uses TRBV2 with TRBJ2-7, with a tentative D call TRBD1 (6 bases). The sequencing here drew on peripheral blood, taken before any cancer treatment. The CDR3 here is CASSSDSYSSYEQYF. As DNA, the CDR3 is TGTGCCAGCAGTTCGGACAGTTACAGCTCCTACGAGCAGTACTTC. Complete variable domain (other parts from reference TRBV2 and TRBJ2-7): EPEVTQTPSHQVTQMGQEVILRCVPISNHLYFYWYRQILGQKVEFLVSFYNNEISEKSEIFDDQFSVERPDGSNFTLKIRSTKLEDSAMYFCASSSDSYSSYEQYFGPGTRLTVT.